The 2 T cell receptor gamma chains presented below share a single source sample, sequenced in a study of intestinal T cells in coeliac disease. About eleven formalin-fixed paraffin-embedded scrolls, each 5 µm thick, supplied each case's genomic DNA. TRG repertoires were amplified with LymphoTrack primers from approximately 0.2 ug of biopsy DNA. TCRdb redid clone calling on the multiplex PCR reads using CATT. The sample includes about 650 gamma-chain clones, 40% to 60% seen only once; the top ten take roughly 20%. The sequencing input was a duodenal biopsy. Receptors were obtained from a human donor with celiac disease.

The chain employs TRGV4 and TRGJ1 or TRGJ2. Germline V gene lookup returns CDR1 EGSTGY and CDR2 YDSYTSSV. Unmatched junction bases numbered 9, after V lost 4 bases and J lost 3 bases. This CDR3 has 14 amino acids. CDR3 bases: TGTGCCACCTGGGAACTAAAAATTTATTATAAGAAACTCTTT. It translates to CATWELKIYYKKLF.

No call exists for the J gene, whereas the V gene is TRGV5. CDR3 size: 13 residues. In germline, CDR1 is VINAFY, CDR2 YDVSNSKD. As DNA, the CDR3 is TGTGCCACCTGGGACGGAGCTCTCATAAGAAAACTCTTT. Amino acids: CATWDGALIRKLF.